This TCR beta chain was documented in a study of shared clonotypes between healthy human individuals. It was on ten immunoSEQ deep assay plates that unsorted PBMC DNA was sequenced. Here immunoSEQ multiplex PCR was the method, and the copy in TCRdb shows in-frame clones only, minus some. The data contain hundreds of thousands of clones, 75% to 80% of them singletons. In unsorted samples, genomic DNA was obtained using 85 million to 90 million PBMCs. V was trimmed by 4 bases and J by 4 bases, leaving 23 bases between them. Germline CDR1 reads SGDLS; CDR2 reads YYNGEE. CDR3 length: 17 amino acids. The sample holds a few counts of this clone.

The specimen was PBMCs. This chain joins TRBV9 and TRBJ2-5; TRBD2 is a possible D gene (6 bases). This TCR was recovered from a woman aged 40 to 50 in good health. Some clones in this sample may be carry-over from other donors' samples. The CDR3 region is CASSPFKGAGRVETQYF. In nucleotides, the CDR3 is TGTGCCAGCAGCCCTTTCAAGGGAGCGGGTAGAGTAGAGACCCAGTACTTC.